These 19 T cell receptor beta chains came from one sample sequenced in a study of early T cells in non-severe SARS-CoV-2 infection. From the 5' RACE reads, TCRdb called clonotypes with MiXCR, one entry per CDR3 protein. The sample lists some 62,000 distinct CDR3 sequences, roughly 8.2% seen once, with roughly 13% in the top ten. Sequencing used whole blood, obtained at baseline. These receptors originate from an adult who was a healthcare worker with PCR-confirmed SARS-CoV-2 infection or an uninfected control (not recorded which).

This chain joins TRBV29-1 and TRBJ1-5, with D perhaps matching TRBD1 (5 bases). From germline, CDR1 is SQVTM and CDR2 ANQGSEA. The CDR3 is made up of 15 amino acids. The V end was cut by 6 bases, the J end by 0 bases, with 15 bases between. CDR3 sequence reads: CSVGAGPHSNQPQHF. In nucleotides, the CDR3 is TGCAGCGTGGGAGCGGGACCTCATAGCAATCAGCCCCAGCATTTT.

V and J are TRBV7-9 and TRBJ2-7, with D uncertain. The CDR3 extends over 11 amino acids. Germline V gives CDR1 SEHNR, CDR2 FQNEAQ (reference sequence). V lost 2 bases and J 9 bases, leaving 8 bases between the germline ends. The CDR3 DNA reads TGTGCCAGCAGCTTAAAAGGGCCGCAGTACTTC. This gives the protein CASSLKGPQYF.

In this sample, this clonotype turned up many times. The V and J genes are TRBV6-6 and TRBJ1-1, with 8 positions matching TRBD1. J lost 5 bases, V lost 8 bases, and 10 bases had no gene match. Germline loops: CDR1 MNHNY, CDR2 SVGAGI (reference sequence). The CDR3 consists of 14 residues. The CDR3 protein is CASQDRAHGTEAFF. For the CDR3, the DNA is TGTGCCAGCCAGGACAGGGCCCACGGGACTGAAGCTTTCTTT.

This clonotype was recorded many times. The genes are TRBV7-9 and TRBJ2-1; tentative D call: TRBD2 (6 bases). Germline CDR1 SEHNR, CDR2 FQNEAQ (reference sequence). The CDR3 contains 15 residues. Trimming took off 6 bases at V and 0 bases at J, with 12 bases between the two ends. The CDR3 DNA sequence: TGTGCCAGCAGTGGGGACTCAAGCTCCTACAATGAGCAGTTCTTC. Translation: CASSGDSSSYNEQFF. The variable domain in full, with the rest retrieved from reference TRBV7-9 and TRBJ2-1, is DTGVSQNPRHKITKRGQNVTFRCDPISEHNRLYWYRQTLGQGPEFLTYFQNEAQLEKSRLLSDRFSAERPKGSFSTLEIQRTEQGDSAMYLCASSGDSSSYNEQFFGPGTRLTVL.

The rearrangement links TRBV20-1 to TRBJ2-1, with 9 bases identical to TRBD2. The CDR3 covers 14 residues. V dropped 4 bases and J dropped 8; count of bases not matched to a gene: 9. The V gene's germline CDR1 is DFQATT and CDR2 SNEGSKA (reference sequence). As DNA, the CDR3 is TGCAGTGCTATGTTAGCGGGAGTGGGCGATGAGCAGTTCTTC. Protein: CSAMLAGVGDEQFF.

This clonotype occurred many times. The gene calls are TRBV5-6 and TRBJ2-5; D not resolved. The CDR3 loop spans 12 amino acids. CDR1 SGHDT and CDR2 YYEEEE come from the germline V gene. With 4 bases removed from V and 1 base from J, the gap between germline ends came to 5 bases. CDR3 sequence reads: CASSRTQETQYF. Here the CDR3 DNA reads TGTGCCAGCAGCCGGACCCAAGAGACCCAGTACTTC. Using reference TRBV5-6 and TRBJ2-5 for the parts outside the CDR3, the full variable domain is DAGVTQSPTHLIKTRGQQVTLRCSPKSGHDTVSWYQQALGQGPQFIFQYYEEEERQRGNFPDRFSGHQFPNYSSELNVNALLLGDSALYLCASSRTQETQYFGPGTRLLVL.

J is TRBJ2-3 and V is TRBV15; perhaps TRBD1 as D (6 bases). V was cut by 5 bases and J by 3 bases, with 15 bases left in between. The CDR3 is 15 amino acids. The germline CDR1 and CDR2 sequences are LNHNV and YYDKDF (reference sequence). The CDR3 spells CATSPRKGQTDTQYF. CDR3 DNA sequence: TGTGCCACCAGCCCGCGTAAGGGACAAACAGATACGCAGTATTTT.

This clonotype turned up a few times. V and J are TRBV9 and TRBJ2-5; D remains ambiguous. This CDR3 is built from 13 residues. Looked up from germline, CDR1 is SGDLS and CDR2 is YYNGEE. V lost 2 bases to trimming and J lost 2 bases, with 7 bases between them. DNA of the CDR3: TGTGCCAGCAGCGTCGACGGGCAAGAGACCCAGTACTTC. It specifies CASSVDGQETQYF.

This chain joins TRBV20-1 and TRBJ2-3; 8 bases match TRBD2. The V gene end was trimmed by 3 bases and the J gene end by 0 bases; junction bases not matched to a gene: 2. Germline V gene data show CDR1 as DFQATT and CDR2 as SNEGSKA (reference sequence). CDR3 length: 14 amino acids. CDR3 sequence: CSASSSGSTDTQYF. The CDR3 bases are TGCAGTGCTAGCTCTAGCGGGAGCACAGATACGCAGTATTTT.

The sample holds a few counts of this clonotype. V and J are TRBV29-1 and TRBJ2-1; TRBD2 matches at 9 bases. This CDR3 comprises 13 residues. Trimming at V came to 6 bases and at J to 6 bases, leaving 6 bases not matched to a gene. Germline V gene lookup returns CDR1 SQVTM and CDR2 ANQGSEA. CDR3 nucleotides: TGCAGCGTGGACCTAGCGGGGATCAATGAGCAGTTCTTC. This sequence encodes CSVDLAGINEQFF.

This clonotype was seen repeatedly, ten times or more. At one end the junction does not follow the germline gene, possibly because of a read error. This CDR3 is CASRGTSGFQGDF. DNA for the CDR3: TGTGCCAGCAGGGGGACTAGCGGTTTTCAAGGAGACTTC. The V and J genes are TRBV6-1 and TRBJ2-5; TRBD2 agrees at 11 bases. The CDR3 runs to 13 residues. Germline V CDR1 and CDR2: MNHNS, SASEGT.

This chain connects TRBV19 to TRBJ2-1; D is possibly TRBD2 (6 bases). Trimming took 5 bases from V and 0 from J, leaving 17 bases between them. The CDR3 spans 17 residues. Germline V CDR1 and CDR2: LNHDA, SQIVND (reference sequence). The CDR3 bases are TGTGCCAGTAGTTCCAGCCGGGACTTTACCTCCTACAATGAGCAGTTCTTC. This translates into CASSSSRDFTSYNEQFF. Complete variable domain (other parts from reference TRBV19 and TRBJ2-1): DGGITQSPKYLFRKEGQNVTLSCEQNLNHDAMYWYRQDPGQGLRLIYYSQIVNDFQKGDIAEGYSVSREKKESFPLTVTSAQKNPTAFYLCASSSSRDFTSYNEQFFGPGTRLTVL.

This clonotype has more than one count but fewer than ten. The chain recombines TRBV6-6 with TRBJ1-4; no firm D call. Germline V CDR1 and CDR2: MNHNY, SVGAGI (reference sequence). V was pared by 2 bases and J by 7 bases, with 8 bases between. This CDR3 spans 13 amino acids. The CDR3 nucleotides read TGTGCCAGCAGTTACGCGCATAGTGAAAAACTGTTTTTT. Translated: CASSYAHSEKLFF.

This clonotype has a handful of counts. The chain links TRBV25-1 to TRBJ2-2; the D is unclear. CDR1 MGHDK and CDR2 SYGVNS come from the germline V gene. V dropped 7 bases and J dropped 2 bases, with 11 bases sitting between them. The CDR3 contains 14 residues. CDR3 DNA sequence: TGTGCCAGCACCCACCCAGCCAACACCGGGGAGCTGTTTTTT. Its translation is CASTHPANTGELFF.

This clonotype was detected only a few times. The chain joins TRBV12-5 to TRBJ1-2; 7 nucleotides match TRBD1. This CDR3 comprises 14 residues. The germline gives CDR1 LGHNT, CDR2 FRNRAP. V shed 6 bases and J 7 bases; nucleotides not matched to a gene: 11. CDR3 nucleotide sequence: TGTGCTAGTGGCCTTGGGGCAGGGGGAAGTGGCTACACCTTC. Its translation: CASGLGAGGSGYTF. Based on the CDR3 plus reference TRBV12-5 and TRBJ1-2, the full variable domain is DARVTQTPRHKVTEMGQEVTMRCQPILGHNTVFWYRQTMMQGLELLAYFRNRAPLDDSGMPKDRFSAEMPDATLATLKIQPSEPRDSAVYFCASGLGAGGSGYTFGSGTRLTVV.

The gene calls are TRBV7-2 and TRBJ2-1; no clear D. The germline gives CDR1 SGHTA, CDR2 FQGNSA. The CDR3 totals 14 residues. V lost 5 bases and J lost 0, with 8 bases in between. The CDR3 bases are TGTGCCAGCAGCCCGCATCCCTCCTACAATGAGCAGTTCTTC. Amino acids: CASSPHPSYNEQFF.

This clonotype was found a few times. Here the CDR3 DNA reads TGTGCCAGCAGCTTAGAGTGGCGAGTCGGTTACGAGCAGTACTTC. Translation: CASSLEWRVGYEQYF. The V and J genes are TRBV11-2 and TRBJ2-7; D gene uncertain. This CDR3 is built from 15 residues. Deletions cut 0 bases from V and 4 bases from J, with 13 bases between. CDR1 is SGHAT, CDR2 FQNNGV, per germline.

This clonotype was observed many times. This rearrangement joins TRBV29-1 to TRBJ2-2; 10 nucleotides match TRBD1. The length of the CDR3 is 14 residues. Germline assignment: CDR1 SQVTM and CDR2 ANQGSEA. The V gene end was trimmed by 3 bases and the J gene end by 7 bases; junction bases not matched to a gene: 5. The chain's CDR3 is CSVETGGAVGELFF. As DNA, the CDR3 is TGCAGCGTTGAGACAGGGGGCGCGGTCGGGGAGCTGTTTTTT.

In this sample, this clonotype is medium-sized. The chain is built from TRBV6-2 or TRBV6-3 and TRBJ2-5; no clear D. This CDR3 is built from 14 residues. Germline CDR1 and CDR2: MNHEY and SVGEGT. With 5 bases removed from V and 2 bases from J, the gap between germline ends came to 12 bases. CDR3 loop: CASSPPSAQETQYF. In DNA form, the CDR3 reads TGTGCCAGCAGTCCACCGTCCGCACAAGAGACCCAGTACTTC.